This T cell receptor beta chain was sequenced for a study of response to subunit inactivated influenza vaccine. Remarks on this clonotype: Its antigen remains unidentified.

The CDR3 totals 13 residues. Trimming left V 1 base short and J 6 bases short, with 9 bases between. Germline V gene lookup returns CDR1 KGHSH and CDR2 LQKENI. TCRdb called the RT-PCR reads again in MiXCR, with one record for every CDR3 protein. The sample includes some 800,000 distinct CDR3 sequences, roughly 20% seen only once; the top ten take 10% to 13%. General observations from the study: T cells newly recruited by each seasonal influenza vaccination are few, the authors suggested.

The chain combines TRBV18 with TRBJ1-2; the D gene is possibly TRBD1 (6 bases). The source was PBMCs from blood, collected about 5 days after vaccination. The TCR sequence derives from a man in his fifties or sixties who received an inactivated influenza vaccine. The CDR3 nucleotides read TGTGCCAGCTCACCACAGGGACACAATGGCTACACCTTC. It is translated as CASSPQGHNGYTF.